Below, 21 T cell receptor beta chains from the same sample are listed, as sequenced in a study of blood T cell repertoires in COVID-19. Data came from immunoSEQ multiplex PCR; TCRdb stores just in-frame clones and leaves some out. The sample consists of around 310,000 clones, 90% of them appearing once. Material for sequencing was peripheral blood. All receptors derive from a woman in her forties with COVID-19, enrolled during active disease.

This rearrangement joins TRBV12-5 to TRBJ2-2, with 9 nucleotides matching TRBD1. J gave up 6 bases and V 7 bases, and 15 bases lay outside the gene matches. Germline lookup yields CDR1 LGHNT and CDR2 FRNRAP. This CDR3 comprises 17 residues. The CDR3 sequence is CASAISPGQGGSGELFF. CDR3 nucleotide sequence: TGTGCTAGTGCCATATCGCCGGGACAGGGTGGATCCGGGGAGCTGTTTTTT.

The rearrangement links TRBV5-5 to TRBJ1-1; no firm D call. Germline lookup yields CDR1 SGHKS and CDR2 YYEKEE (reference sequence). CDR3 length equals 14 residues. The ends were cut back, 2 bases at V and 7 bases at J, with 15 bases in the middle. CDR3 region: CASSFDPGMGEAFF. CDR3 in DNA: TGTGCCAGCAGCTTCGACCCGGGGATGGGTGAAGCTTTCTTT.

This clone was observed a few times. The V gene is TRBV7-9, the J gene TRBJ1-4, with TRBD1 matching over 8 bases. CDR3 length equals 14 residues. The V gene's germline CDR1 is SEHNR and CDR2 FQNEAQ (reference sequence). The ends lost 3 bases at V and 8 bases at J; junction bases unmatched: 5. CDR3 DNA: TGTGCCAGCAGCTTCACAGGGGGAGACGAAAAACTGTTTTTT. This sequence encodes CASSFTGGDEKLFF.

As DNA, the CDR3 is TGTGCCAGCAGCCTGTACGTAGGAGGGACCGGGGCCAACGTCCTGACTTTC. Its protein product is CASSLYVGGTGANVLTF. The chain employs TRBV13 and TRBJ2-6; weak D call: TRBD2 (6 bases). Between the trimmed V and J ends, which lost 5 bases and 4 bases, there was a span of 18 bases. The CDR3 has 17 residues. The germline gives CDR1 PRHDT, CDR2 FYEKMQ (reference sequence).

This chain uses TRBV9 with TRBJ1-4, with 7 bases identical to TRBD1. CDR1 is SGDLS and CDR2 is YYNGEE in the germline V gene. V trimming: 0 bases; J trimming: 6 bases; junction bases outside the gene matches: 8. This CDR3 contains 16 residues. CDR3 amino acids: CASSVDFRGAYEKLFF. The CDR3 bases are TGTGCCAGCAGCGTAGATTTCAGGGGGGCTTATGAAAAACTGTTTTTT.

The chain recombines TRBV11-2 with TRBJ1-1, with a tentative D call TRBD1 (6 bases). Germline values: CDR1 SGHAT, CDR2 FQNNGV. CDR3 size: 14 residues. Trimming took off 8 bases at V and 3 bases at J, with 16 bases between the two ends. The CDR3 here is CASQAGGRYTEAFF. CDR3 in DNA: TGTGCCAGCCAGGCGGGGGGGCGGTACACTGAAGCTTTCTTT.

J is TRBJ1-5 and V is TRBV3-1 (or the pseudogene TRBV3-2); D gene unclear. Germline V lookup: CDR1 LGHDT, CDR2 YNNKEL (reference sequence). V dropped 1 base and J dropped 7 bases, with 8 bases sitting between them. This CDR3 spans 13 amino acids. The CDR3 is CASSQARLQPQHF. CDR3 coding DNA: TGTGCCAGCAGCCAAGCCAGACTGCAGCCCCAGCATTTT.

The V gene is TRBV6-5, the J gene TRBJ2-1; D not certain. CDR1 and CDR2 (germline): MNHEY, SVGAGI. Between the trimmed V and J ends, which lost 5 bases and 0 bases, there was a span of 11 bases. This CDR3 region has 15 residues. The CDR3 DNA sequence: TGTGCCAGCAGTCTTTTTAGTAGCTCCTACAATGAGCAGTTCTTC. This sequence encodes CASSLFSSSYNEQFF.

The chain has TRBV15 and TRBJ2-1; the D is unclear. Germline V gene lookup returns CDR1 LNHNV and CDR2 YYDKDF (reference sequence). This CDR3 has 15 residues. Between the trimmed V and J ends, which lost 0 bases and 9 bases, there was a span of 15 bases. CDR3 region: CATSRDEYPGGEQFF. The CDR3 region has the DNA TGTGCCACCAGCAGAGATGAGTACCCCGGCGGTGAGCAGTTCTTC.

The CDR3 bases are TGTGCCAGCAGCGGACTTTGGGGACAGGACGGAGAAAGCTATGGCTACACCTTC. Protein: CASSGLWGQDGESYGYTF. The rearrangement joins TRBV14 to TRBJ1-2; 8 nucleotides agree with TRBD1. J lost 4 bases, V lost 5 bases, and 18 bases had no gene match. The CDR3 spans 18 residues. Per the germline V gene, CDR1 is SGHDN and CDR2 is FVKESK. The whole variable domain, remainder taken from reference TRBV14 and TRBJ1-2, is EAGVTQFPSHSVIEKGQTVTLRCDPISGHDNLYWYRRVMGKEIKFLLHFVKESKQDESGMPNNRFLAERTGGTYSTLKVQPAELEDSGVYFCASSGLWGQDGESYGYTFGSGTRLTVV.

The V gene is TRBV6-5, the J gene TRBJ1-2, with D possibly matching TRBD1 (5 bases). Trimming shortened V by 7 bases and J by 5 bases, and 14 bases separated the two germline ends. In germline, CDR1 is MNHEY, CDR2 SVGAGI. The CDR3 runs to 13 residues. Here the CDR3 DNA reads TGTGCCAGCATTGGGATGAGACAGTATGGCTACACCTTC. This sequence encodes CASIGMRQYGYTF.

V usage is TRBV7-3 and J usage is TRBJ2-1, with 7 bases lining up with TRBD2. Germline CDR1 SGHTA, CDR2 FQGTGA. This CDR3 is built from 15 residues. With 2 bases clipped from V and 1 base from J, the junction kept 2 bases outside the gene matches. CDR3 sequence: CASSLSGGSYNEQFF. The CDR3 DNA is TGTGCCAGCAGCTTATCCGGGGGGTCCTACAATGAGCAGTTCTTC.

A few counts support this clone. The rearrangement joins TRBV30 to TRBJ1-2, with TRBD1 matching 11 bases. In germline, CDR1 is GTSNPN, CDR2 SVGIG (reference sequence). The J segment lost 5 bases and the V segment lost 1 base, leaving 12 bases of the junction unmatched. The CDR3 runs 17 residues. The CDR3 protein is CAWSDEPRTGGIYGYTF. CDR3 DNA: TGTGCCTGGAGTGACGAACCCCGGACAGGGGGCATTTATGGCTACACCTTC.

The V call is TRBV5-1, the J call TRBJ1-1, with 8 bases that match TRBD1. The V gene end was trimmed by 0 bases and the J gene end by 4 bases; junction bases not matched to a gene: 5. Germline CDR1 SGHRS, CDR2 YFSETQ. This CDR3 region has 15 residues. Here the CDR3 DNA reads TGCGCCAGCAGCTTGGGTGTAACAGGGGGCACTGAAGCTTTCTTT. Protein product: CASSLGVTGGTEAFF.

The CDR3 is CASSLATPSPNTEAFF. Here the CDR3 DNA reads TGTGCCAGCAGCTTAGCGACTCCCTCCCCTAACACTGAAGCTTTCTTT. The J gene is TRBJ1-1, the V gene TRBV7-9; no definite D call. Germline CDR1 and CDR2: SEHNR and FQNEAQ (reference sequence). CDR3 length: 16 residues. The V end lost 0 bases, the J end lost 2 bases, and 13 bases lay between the germline ends. The full variable domain, rest sourced from reference TRBV7-9 and TRBJ1-1, is DTGVSQNPRHKITKRGQNVTFRCDPISEHNRLYWYRQTLGQGPEFLTYFQNEAQLEKSRLLSDRFSAERPKGSFSTLEIQRTEQGDSAMYLCASSLATPSPNTEAFFGQGTRLTVV.

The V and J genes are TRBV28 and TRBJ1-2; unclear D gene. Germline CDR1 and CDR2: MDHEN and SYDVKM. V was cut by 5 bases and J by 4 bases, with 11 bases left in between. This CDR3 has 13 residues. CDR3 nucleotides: TGTGCCAGCAGTGCTCCCCAGGTCTATGGCTACACCTTC. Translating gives CASSAPQVYGYTF.

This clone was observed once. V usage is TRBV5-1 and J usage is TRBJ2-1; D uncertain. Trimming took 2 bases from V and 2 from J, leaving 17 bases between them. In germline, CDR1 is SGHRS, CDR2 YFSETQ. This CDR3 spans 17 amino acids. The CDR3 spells CASSFVMASATYNEQFF. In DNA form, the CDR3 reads TGCGCCAGCAGCTTTGTTATGGCGAGCGCGACCTACAATGAGCAGTTCTTC.

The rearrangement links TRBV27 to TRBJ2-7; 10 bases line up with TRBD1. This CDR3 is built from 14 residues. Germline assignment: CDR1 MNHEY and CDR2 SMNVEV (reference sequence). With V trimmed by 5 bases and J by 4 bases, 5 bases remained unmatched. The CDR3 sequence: CASSPGQGVYEQYF. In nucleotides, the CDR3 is TGTGCCAGCAGTCCCGGACAGGGGGTTTACGAGCAGTACTTC.

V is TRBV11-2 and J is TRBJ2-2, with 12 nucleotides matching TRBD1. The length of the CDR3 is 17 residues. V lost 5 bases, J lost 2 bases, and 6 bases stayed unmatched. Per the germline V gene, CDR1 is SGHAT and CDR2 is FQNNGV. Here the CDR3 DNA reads TGTGCCAGCAGCCAGGGACAGGGGGCGCAAAACACCGGGGAGCTGTTTTTT. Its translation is CASSQGQGAQNTGELFF.

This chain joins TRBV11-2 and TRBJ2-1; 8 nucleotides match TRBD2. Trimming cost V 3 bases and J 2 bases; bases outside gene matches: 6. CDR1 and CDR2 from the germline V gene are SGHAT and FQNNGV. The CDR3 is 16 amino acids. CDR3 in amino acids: CASSFQLAGTYNEQFF. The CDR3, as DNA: TGTGCCAGCAGCTTCCAGCTAGCGGGCACCTACAATGAGCAGTTCTTC.

CDR3 nucleotide sequence: TGTGCCAGCAGCCGGGACAGTCGATCACCCCTCCACTTT. Its translation: CASSRDSRSPLHF. The chain couples TRBV7-9 to TRBJ1-6; 7 positions agree with TRBD1. V shed 5 bases, J shed 10 bases, and the junction held 5 bases outside the gene matches. The germline gives CDR1 SEHNR, CDR2 FQNEAQ (reference sequence). The CDR3 contains 13 residues.